The present T cell receptor beta chain was sequenced within a study of CD4 T cells in relation to SARS-CoV-2 and coronaviruses. Study information: ViraFEST: approximately 10-day antigen culture of PBMCs, then TCR beta CDR3 sequencing.

CD4+ T cells from unexposed donors were obtained before the COVID-19 pandemic (2011-2018). CD4+ T cells were isolated from the cells after more than nine days of culture. Profiling relied on immunoSEQ multiplex PCR, and the TCRdb table lists in-frame clones only, not all of them. The sample holds 25,000 to 35,000 clones, about two thirds seen once. On this clone itself: Its antigen is currently unknown.

Material: CD4+ T cells from PBMCs, cultured in vitro. The origin of this receptor is a human donor in good health.

CDR3 residues: CASSPGQRHNYGYTF. For the CDR3, the DNA is TGTGCCAGCAGCCCCGGACAGAGACACAACTATGGCTACACCTTC. The chain couples TRBV9 to TRBJ1-2; D perhaps matches TRBD1 (6 bases). The V end lost 4 bases, the J end lost 2 bases, and 15 bases lay between the germline ends. Germline CDR1 and CDR2: SGDLS and YYNGEE. CDR3 length equals 15 residues. Based on the CDR3 plus reference TRBV9 and TRBJ1-2, the full variable domain is DSGVTQTPKHLITATGQRVTLRCSPRSGDLSVYWYQQSLDQGLQFLIQYYNGEERAKGNILERFSAQQFPDLHSELNLSSLELGDSALYFCASSPGQRHNYGYTFGSGTRLTVV.